The 30 T cell receptor beta chains below all came from one sample that was sequenced in a study of shared clonotypes between healthy human individuals. The repertoire was sequenced with immunoSEQ multiplex PCR; TCRdb's copy has only in-frame clones and lacks some. Here the sample spans some 2,000,000 clones, 90% to 95% being singletons. The sample consisted of naive CD4+ T cells sorted from blood. Documented subset: CD45RA+ positively selected. The receptors derive from a man in his late teens or twenties in good health.

This chain connects TRBV5-1 to TRBJ2-3, with D possibly being TRBD2 (6 bases). Germline V gene lookup returns CDR1 SGHRS and CDR2 YFSETQ. Deletions cut 0 bases from V and 2 bases from J, with 13 bases between. This CDR3 has 16 amino acids. The CDR3: CASSLGALATTDTQYF. CDR3 coding DNA: TGCGCCAGCAGCTTGGGGGCTCTAGCGACCACAGATACGCAGTATTTT.

The chain combines TRBV6-1 with TRBJ2-1; D ambiguous. CDR3 size: 15 residues. From germline, CDR1 is MNHNS and CDR2 SASEGT. V lost 10 bases and J 3 bases, leaving 19 bases between the germline ends. The CDR3 sequence: CAILPTGPLYNEQFF. The CDR3 coding sequence is TGTGCCATCTTACCAACCGGACCGCTCTACAATGAGCAGTTCTTC.

This sequence joins TRBV4-3 and TRBJ2-6, with D unclear. The CDR3 has 17 residues. Germline V CDR1 and CDR2: LGHNA, YSLEER. Trimming stripped 0 bases from V and 0 bases from J, with 9 bases between. For the CDR3, the DNA is TGCGCCAGCAGCCAAGATTACTTCAGCTCTGGGGCCAACGTCCTGACTTTC. Its translation: CASSQDYFSSGANVLTF.

On this clone itself: The same CDR3 is also encoded by other DNA sequences in this sample. The chain uses TRBV9 and TRBJ2-5; D possibly matches TRBD1 or TRBD2 (6 bases each). The CDR3 covers 12 residues. The V end lost 0 bases, the J end lost 7 bases, and 7 bases lay between the germline ends. The germline V gene encodes CDR1 SGDLS and CDR2 YYNGEE. This CDR3 reads CASSVEGGTQYF. CDR3 bases: TGTGCCAGCAGCGTAGAGGGGGGGACCCAGTACTTC. Supplemented by reference TRBV9 and TRBJ2-5, the full variable domain reads DSGVTQTPKHLITATGQRVTLRCSPRSGDLSVYWYQQSLDQGLQFLIQYYNGEERAKGNILERFSAQQFPDLHSELNLSSLELGDSALYFCASSVEGGTQYFGPGTRLLVL.

This chain links TRBV5-4 with TRBJ1-1; D possibly corresponds to TRBD1 (5 bases). V was trimmed by 0 bases and J by 0 bases, leaving 9 bases between them. The CDR3 sequence is 15 residues long. Germline V gene data show CDR1 as SGHNT and CDR2 as YYREEE (reference sequence). The CDR3 loop reads CASSLGGYMNTEAFF. DNA for the CDR3: TGTGCCAGCAGCTTGGGGGGCTACATGAACACTGAAGCTTTCTTT.

The rearrangement links TRBV6-1 to TRBJ1-2; possible D gene TRBD1, 5 bases. V shed 1 base and J shed 4 bases, with 13 bases lying between them. This CDR3 comprises 15 residues. Germline V CDR1 and CDR2: MNHNS, SASEGT. CDR3 loop: CASSEVPRGLYGYTF. The CDR3 DNA sequence: TGTGCCAGCAGTGAAGTCCCCCGGGGACTCTATGGCTACACCTTC.

The J gene is TRBJ2-5, the V gene TRBV28; the D call may be TRBD1 or TRBD2 (5 bases each). CDR3 length: 14 amino acids. Germline values: CDR1 MDHEN, CDR2 SYDVKM. V was shortened by 3 bases and J by 9 bases, with 17 bases between the two germline ends. The CDR3 reads CASSFRGLKEAQYF. In DNA form, the CDR3 reads TGTGCCAGCAGTTTCCGGGGCCTTAAGGAGGCCCAGTACTTC.

The rearrangement uses TRBV6-5 and TRBJ1-2, with a tentative D call TRBD1 (5 bases). The germline V and J ends were trimmed by 4 bases and 4 bases, with 7 bases remaining between them. The CDR3 sequence is 12 residues long. The germline V gene encodes CDR1 MNHEY and CDR2 SVGAGI. The CDR3 DNA is TGTGCCAGCAGTTTGGGACCCTATGGCTACACCTTC. It specifies CASSLGPYGYTF.

The chain has TRBV27 and TRBJ2-2; the D gene could be TRBD1 or TRBD2 (5 bases each). This CDR3 has 20 amino acids. Germline CDR1 and CDR2: MNHEY and SMNVEV (reference sequence). Trimming removed 5 bases at V and 5 bases at J, with 30 bases between. CDR3 sequence (DNA): TGTGCCAGCAGTCCCGGTCGGGGACGCGCGATAGGCATCGGGACCGGGGAGCTGTTTTTT. Translating it yields CASSPGRGRAIGIGTGELFF.

This rearrangement joins TRBV7-2 to TRBJ2-7, with D possibly TRBD2 on 6 matching bases. The CDR3 length is 14 residues. Germline V lookup: CDR1 SGHTA, CDR2 FQGNSA. V lost 4 bases, J lost 3 bases, and 13 bases lay in between. The CDR3 spells CASSSWDSSYEQYF. The CDR3 DNA reads TGTGCCAGCAGCTCATGGGACTCTAGCTACGAGCAGTACTTC. The entire variable domain, with the rest obtained from reference TRBV7-2 and TRBJ2-7, is as follows: GAGVSQSPSNKVTEKGKDVELRCDPISGHTALYWYRQSLGQGLEFLIYFQGNSAPDKSGLPSDRFSAERTGGSVSTLTIQRTQQEDSAVYLCASSSWDSSYEQYFGPGTRLTVT.

V is TRBV13 and J is TRBJ1-1; D is unresolved. The V gene's germline CDR1 is PRHDT and CDR2 FYEKMQ (reference sequence). Trimming cost V 3 bases and J 4 bases, with 18 bases left between them. The CDR3 has 16 amino acids. The CDR3 loop reads CASSFIAALGATEAFF. In DNA, the CDR3 is TGTGCCAGCAGCTTCATAGCAGCCTTGGGCGCCACTGAAGCTTTCTTT.

V and J are TRBV4-1 and TRBJ2-2; D gene ambiguous. Germline assignment: CDR1 MGHRA and CDR2 YSYEKL. V lost 0 bases to trimming and J lost 3 bases, with 5 bases between them. This CDR3 is 14 amino acids long. The CDR3 DNA reads TGCGCCAGCAGCCAAGAAGAACACACCGGGGAGCTGTTTTTT. Its protein product is CASSQEEHTGELFF.

The chain uses TRBV10-3 and TRBJ2-5, with 14 bases aligning to TRBD2. The CDR3 extends over 15 amino acids. Germline V gives CDR1 ENHRY, CDR2 SYGVKD. V shed 6 bases and J 4 bases; nucleotides not matched to a gene: 4. The CDR3 loop reads CAIRSGTSGGETQYF. The CDR3 DNA is TGTGCCATCAGGTCCGGGACTAGCGGGGGAGAGACCCAGTACTTC.

This chain links TRBV5-1 with TRBJ2-3; no clear D gene. CDR1 and CDR2 (germline): SGHRS, YFSETQ. V lost 5 bases and J lost 1, with 11 bases in between. The CDR3 extends over 14 amino acids. The CDR3 DNA follows: TGCGCCAGCAGGGTAGGGCCCGGCACAGATACGCAGTATTTT. Its translation is CASRVGPGTDTQYF.

The chain uses TRBV6-5 and TRBJ2-7; D is undetermined. Trimming pared 5 bases from V and 0 bases from J, leaving 8 bases between. The CDR3 covers 13 residues. Looked up from germline, CDR1 is MNHEY and CDR2 is SVGAGI. CDR3 region: CASSEFSSYEQYF. In DNA form, the CDR3 reads TGTGCCAGCAGTGAATTCAGCTCCTACGAGCAGTACTTC.

The CDR3 region has the DNA TGTGCCTGGATCCCACCTGGACAGGGGATCAATTCACCCCTCCACTTT. Translating gives CAWIPPGQGINSPLHF. This chain connects TRBV30 to TRBJ1-6; 9 positions match TRBD1. The V gene's germline CDR1 is GTSNPN and CDR2 SVGIG (reference sequence). CDR3 length: 16 amino acids. Trimming took 4 bases from V and 7 from J; bases not matched to a gene: 11.

The chain joins TRBV11-3 to TRBJ2-5; no clear D gene. V shed 2 bases and J shed 5 bases, with 9 bases lying between them. CDR3 size: 13 residues. Germline V gives CDR1 SGHNT, CDR2 YENEEA. The CDR3 is CASSLTNKETQYF. DNA for the CDR3: TGTGCCAGCAGCTTAACTAACAAGGAGACCCAGTACTTC.

This clone is a singleton in its sample. The chain combines TRBV10-3 with TRBJ2-1, with 9 nucleotides matching TRBD1. The CDR3 consists of 14 residues. V lost 5 bases and J lost 3; bases outside the gene matches: 2. The germline gives CDR1 ENHRY, CDR2 SYGVKD. CDR3 protein: CAISRDRDYNEQFF. CDR3 DNA sequence: TGTGCCATCAGTAGGGACAGGGACTACAATGAGCAGTTCTTC.

The chain uses TRBV5-5 and TRBJ1-1; TRBD1 aligns across 7 bases. V lost 4 bases to trimming and J lost 7 bases; unmatched junction nucleotides: 10. The CDR3 is 14 amino acids. CDR1 is SGHKS and CDR2 is YYEKEE in the germline V gene (reference sequence). CDR3 sequence: CASSPAGQPYEAFF. The CDR3, as DNA: TGTGCCAGCAGCCCGGCGGGACAGCCTTATGAAGCTTTCTTT. Using reference TRBV5-5 and TRBJ1-1 for the parts outside the CDR3, the full variable domain is DAGVTQSPTHLIKTRGQQVTLRCSPISGHKSVSWYQQVLGQGPQFIFQYYEKEERGRGNFPDRFSARQFPNYSSELNVNALLLGDSALYLCASSPAGQPYEAFFGQGTRLTVV.

The chain couples TRBV29-1 to TRBJ2-4; D gene uncertain. Trimming removed 4 bases from V and 2 bases from J, with 15 bases in between. In germline, CDR1 is SQVTM, CDR2 ANQGSEA. CDR3 length: 15 amino acids. CDR3 amino acids: CSVVTPPMSKNIQYF. The CDR3 DNA reads TGCAGCGTTGTGACGCCCCCTATGTCCAAAAACATTCAGTACTTC. Drawing the rest from reference TRBV29-1 and TRBJ2-4, the complete variable domain is SAVISQKPSRDICQRGTSLTIQCQVDSQVTMMFWYRQQPGQSLTLIATANQGSEATYESGFVIDKFPISRPNLTFSTLTVSNMSPEDSSIYLCSVVTPPMSKNIQYFGAGTRLSVL.

CDR3 region: CASSAGGAHTEAFF. The CDR3 region has the DNA TGCGCCAGCAGTGCGGGGGGAGCCCACACTGAAGCTTTCTTT. The rearrangement uses TRBV5-1 and TRBJ1-1; the D gene is possibly TRBD1 (5 bases). The ends were cut back, 5 bases at V and 3 bases at J, with 14 bases in the middle. This CDR3 contains 14 residues. Germline assignment: CDR1 SGHRS and CDR2 YFSETQ.

V is TRBV2 and J is TRBJ2-4; no clear D. V was trimmed by 2 bases and J by 3 bases, leaving 14 bases between them. Germline V CDR1 and CDR2: SNHLY, FYNNEI. The CDR3 sequence is 16 residues long. The DNA of the CDR3 is TGTGCCAGCAGTGAACGCTCCCCTGGGAACAAAAACATTCAGTACTTC. It specifies CASSERSPGNKNIQYF.

This chain links TRBV9 with TRBJ1-3; maybe TRBD1 (6 bases). CDR3 length equals 17 residues. The V end lost 0 bases, the J end lost 0 bases, and 13 bases lay between the germline ends. Germline CDR1 reads SGDLS; CDR2 reads YYNGEE. CDR3 amino acids: CASSVGGGTFSGNTIYF. CDR3 in DNA: TGTGCCAGCAGCGTAGGTGGAGGGACATTCTCTGGAAACACCATATATTTT.

This sequence joins TRBV5-4 and TRBJ2-5; a possible D gene is TRBD2 (7 bases). CDR3 length equals 16 residues. Germline-derived CDR1 and CDR2 are SGHNT and YYREEE (reference sequence). Trimming cost V 4 bases and J 5 bases, with 21 bases left between them. The CDR3 loop reads CASSPGGGGRWETQYF. The CDR3 DNA is TGTGCCAGCAGCCCGGGGGGCGGGGGCCGCTGGGAGACCCAGTACTTC.

This clone was seen only once. The V and J genes are TRBV30 and TRBJ1-5; D is uncertain. The CDR3 extends over 14 amino acids. V lost 1 base and J 1 base, leaving 8 bases between the germline ends. Germline lookup yields CDR1 GTSNPN and CDR2 SVGIG (reference sequence). The CDR3: CAWSEKVSNQPQHF. The CDR3, as DNA: TGTGCCTGGAGTGAAAAGGTGAGCAATCAGCCCCAGCATTTT.

With respect to this clone: Additional DNA sequences in this sample encode the identical CDR3. The chain has TRBV9 and TRBJ2-3; TRBD2 is a possible D gene (7 bases). Looked up from germline, CDR1 is SGDLS and CDR2 is YYNGEE. This CDR3 comprises 16 residues. V lost 4 bases to trimming and J lost 1 base, with 16 bases between them. The CDR3 DNA sequence: TGTGCCAGCAGCCCGAGGGGGGGGGACCGCACAGATACGCAGTATTTT. It translates to CASSPRGGDRTDTQYF.

With regard to this clone: Other DNA sequences from this sample encode an identical CDR3 as well. The rearrangement links TRBV7-2 to TRBJ2-5; tentatively, D is TRBD1 (6 bases). This CDR3 region has 13 residues. Looked up from germline, CDR1 is SGHTA and CDR2 is FQGNSA. Trimming left V 4 bases short and J 2 bases short, with 8 bases between. The CDR3, as DNA: TGTGCCAGCAGCTCCGGACAGCAAGAGACCCAGTACTTC. This sequence encodes CASSSGQQETQYF.

The chain recombines TRBV29-1 with TRBJ2-5, with TRBD1 identical over 9 bases. This CDR3 spans 14 amino acids. Germline V gene data show CDR1 as SQVTM and CDR2 as ANQGSEA. Trimming at V came to 4 bases and at J to 2 bases, leaving 5 bases not matched to a gene. CDR3 residues: CSVATGGVQETQYF. The CDR3 coding sequence is TGCAGCGTTGCGACAGGGGGAGTACAAGAGACCCAGTACTTC.

The chain joins TRBV7-9 to TRBJ2-5; possibly TRBD2 for D (5 bases). The CDR3 runs to 14 residues. The germline V and J ends were trimmed by 3 bases and 0 bases, with 8 bases remaining between them. Germline lookup yields CDR1 SEHNR and CDR2 FQNEAQ (reference sequence). As DNA, the CDR3 is TGTGCCAGCAGCTTCGTGACTAACCAAGAGACCCAGTACTTC. Residues: CASSFVTNQETQYF. The whole variable domain, filled in from reference TRBV7-9 and TRBJ2-5, reads DTGVSQNPRHKITKRGQNVTFRCDPISEHNRLYWYRQTLGQGPEFLTYFQNEAQLEKSRLLSDRFSAERPKGSFSTLEIQRTEQGDSAMYLCASSFVTNQETQYFGPGTRLLVL.

This clone is a singleton in its sample. In DNA, the CDR3 is TGTGCCAGCAGCTTAACAGAGGGCAATCAGCCCCAGCATTTT. Translating gives CASSLTEGNQPQHF. This chain joins TRBV7-9 and TRBJ1-5; D remains unclear. V lost 2 bases and J lost 2, with 7 bases in between. Germline CDR1 reads SEHNR; CDR2 reads FQNEAQ (reference sequence). There are 14 residues in the CDR3.